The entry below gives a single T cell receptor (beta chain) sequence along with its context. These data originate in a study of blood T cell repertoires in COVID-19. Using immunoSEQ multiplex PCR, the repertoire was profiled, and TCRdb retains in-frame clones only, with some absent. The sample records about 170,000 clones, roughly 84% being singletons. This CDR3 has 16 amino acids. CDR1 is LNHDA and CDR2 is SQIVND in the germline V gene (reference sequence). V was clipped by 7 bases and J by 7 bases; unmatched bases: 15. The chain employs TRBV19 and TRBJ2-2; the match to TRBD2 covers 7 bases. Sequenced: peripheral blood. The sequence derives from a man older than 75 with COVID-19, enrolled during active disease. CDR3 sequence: CASNSPHRGEVGELFF. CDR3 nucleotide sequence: TGTGCCAGTAATTCCCCCCACCGGGGGGAGGTCGGGGAGCTGTTTTTT.